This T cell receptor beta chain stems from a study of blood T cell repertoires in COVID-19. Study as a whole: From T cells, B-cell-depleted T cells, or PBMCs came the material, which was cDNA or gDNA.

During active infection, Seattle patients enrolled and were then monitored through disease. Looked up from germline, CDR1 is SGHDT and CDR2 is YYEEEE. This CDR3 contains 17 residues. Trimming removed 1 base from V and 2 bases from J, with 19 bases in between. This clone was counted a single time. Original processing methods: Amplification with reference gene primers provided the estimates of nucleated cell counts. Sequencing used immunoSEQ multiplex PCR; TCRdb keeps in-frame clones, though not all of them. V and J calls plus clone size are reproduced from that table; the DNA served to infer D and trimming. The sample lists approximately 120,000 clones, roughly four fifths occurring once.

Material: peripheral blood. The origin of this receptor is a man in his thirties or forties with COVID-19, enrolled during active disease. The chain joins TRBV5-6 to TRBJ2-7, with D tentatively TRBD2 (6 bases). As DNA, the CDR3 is TGTGCCAGCAGCTTGTATGCGGGGCGAGGCTCTCCCTACGAGCAGTACTTC. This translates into CASSLYAGRGSPYEQYF. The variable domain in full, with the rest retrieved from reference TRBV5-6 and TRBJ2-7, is DAGVTQSPTHLIKTRGQQVTLRCSPKSGHDTVSWYQQALGQGPQFIFQYYEEEERQRGNFPDRFSGHQFPNYSSELNVNALLLGDSALYLCASSLYAGRGSPYEQYFGPGTRLTVT.